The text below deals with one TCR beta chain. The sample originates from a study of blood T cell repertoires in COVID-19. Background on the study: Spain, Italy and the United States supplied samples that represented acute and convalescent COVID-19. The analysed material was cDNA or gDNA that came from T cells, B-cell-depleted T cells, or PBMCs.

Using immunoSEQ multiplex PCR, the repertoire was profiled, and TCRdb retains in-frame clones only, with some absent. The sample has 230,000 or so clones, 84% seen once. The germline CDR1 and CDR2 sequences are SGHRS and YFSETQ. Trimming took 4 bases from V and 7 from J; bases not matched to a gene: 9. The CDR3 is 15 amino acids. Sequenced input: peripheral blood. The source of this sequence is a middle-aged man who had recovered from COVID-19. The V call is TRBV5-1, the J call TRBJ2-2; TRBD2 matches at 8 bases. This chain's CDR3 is CASSAGSGDGGELFF. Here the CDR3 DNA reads TGCGCCAGCAGCGCGGGTAGCGGGGACGGCGGGGAGCTGTTTTTT.